This T cell receptor (beta chain) was observed in a study of regulatory T cells in long-lasting Graves disease. Time point denoted: persistent/refractory GD, antithyroid drugs over 5 years with positive TRAb. RNA isolated from PBMCs was used to make the TCR library. This CDR3 spans 15 amino acids. CDR1 SGHAT and CDR2 FQDESV come from the germline V gene (reference sequence). V lost 5 bases to trimming and J lost 5 bases; unmatched junction nucleotides: 12. Study results and limitations: Lower TCR diversity characterized persistent Graves' patients relative to newly diagnosed patients. The study found TRBV28, TRBJ1-2 and TRBJ2-5 favored in persistent disease. Persistent patients shared more public clonotypes (2,741) than newly diagnosed patients (under 1,000).

The TCR beta library used iRepertoire HTBI primers with Arm-PCR amplification of CDR3. One entry per CDR3 protein results from TCRdb running MiXCR on the multiplex PCR reads. Altogether more than 350,000 distinct CDR3 sequences are present, roughly a fifth being singletons, with the ten largest covering roughly an eighth. This clonotype was found many times. The antigen is undetermined. The specimen was peripheral blood mononuclear cells (PBMCs), collected when the disease was refractory, from a patient treated with antithyroid drugs. The TCR was taken from a female donor with Graves disease. The chain employs TRBV11-1 and TRBJ2-7, with 7 bases that match TRBD1. The CDR3 DNA is TGTGCCAGCAGCCTGGAGACAGGGATATTCGACGAGCAGTACTTC. Amino acid sequence: CASSLETGIFDEQYF.